The 14 T cell receptor beta chains presented below share a single source sample, sequenced in a study of blood T cell repertoires in COVID-19. Sequenced by immunoSEQ multiplex PCR; TCRdb stores in-frame clones only, minus some. The table lists roughly 400,000 clones, 85% to 90% of them singletons. The sequenced sample consisted of PBMCs or T cells enriched from blood (not recorded which). All receptors derive from a man between 25 and 39 years old who had recovered from COVID-19.

The chain couples TRBV12-5 to TRBJ1-6; perhaps TRBD1 as D (6 bases). With 8 bases removed from V and 8 bases from J, the gap between germline ends came to 13 bases. The CDR3 runs 13 residues. The germline V gene has CDR1 LGHNT and CDR2 FRNRAP. CDR3 sequence reads: CASTQGRDSPLHF. The CDR3 DNA follows: TGTGCTAGTACACAGGGAAGGGATTCACCCCTCCACTTT.

This sequence joins TRBV29-1 and TRBJ2-7, with D possibly TRBD2 on 7 matching bases. CDR3 length equals 14 residues. V lost 2 bases and J 3 bases, leaving 14 bases between the germline ends. Germline assignment: CDR1 SQVTM and CDR2 ANQGSEA. The CDR3 is CSVEFRGAGYEQYF. The CDR3 DNA reads as TGCAGCGTTGAATTTCGGGGGGCAGGCTACGAGCAGTACTTC.

The chain uses TRBV27 and TRBJ2-1; D is perhaps TRBD2 (6 bases). The CDR3 is 11 amino acids. Germline-derived CDR1 and CDR2 are MNHEY and SMNVEV (reference sequence). The V gene lost 4 bases and the J gene lost 10 bases, with 8 bases spanning the gap. CDR3 sequence: CASSYGGEQFF. In DNA form, the CDR3 reads TGTGCCAGCAGTTATGGGGGGGAGCAGTTCTTC.

The V call is TRBV28, the J call TRBJ2-7, with 8 bases fitting TRBD2. Germline V gene data show CDR1 as MDHEN and CDR2 as SYDVKM. V lost 6 bases and J lost 5; bases outside the gene matches: 21. The length of the CDR3 is 18 residues. The CDR3 loop reads CASSPAAPGGRDRHEQYF. For the CDR3, the DNA is TGTGCCAGCAGCCCCGCAGCCCCGGGAGGGAGAGATCGCCACGAGCAGTACTTC.

This clone has only one observation. The genes are TRBV10-2 and TRBJ2-1, with 9 bases identical to TRBD2. Germline-derived CDR1 and CDR2 are WSHSY and SAAADI. V dropped 3 bases and J dropped 9; count of bases not matched to a gene: 6. This CDR3 region has 14 residues. In DNA form, the CDR3 reads TGCGCCAGCAGTGAAGGACTAGCGACGGCTGAGCAGTTCTTC. Translated: CASSEGLATAEQFF.

This clone was detected only once. This rearrangement joins TRBV24-1 to TRBJ1-5; 8 bases are a match to TRBD1. The CDR3 covers 15 residues. The V and J ends lost 6 bases and 3 bases, in that order; junction bases with no gene match: 6. The germline gives CDR1 KGHDR, CDR2 SFDVKD. This chain's CDR3 is CATSLGQGDNQPQHF. The CDR3 nucleotides read TGTGCCACCAGTTTAGGACAGGGAGACAATCAGCCCCAGCATTTT.

This sequence joins TRBV27 and TRBJ2-1, with 14 bases that match TRBD2. The CDR3 is made up of 16 amino acids. The ends lost 8 bases at V and 6 bases at J; junction bases unmatched: 9. Per the germline V gene, CDR1 is MNHEY and CDR2 is SMNVEV (reference sequence). CDR3 region: CASSQTGTSGSNEQFF. As DNA, the CDR3 is TGTGCCAGCTCTCAAACCGGGACTAGCGGGAGCAATGAGCAGTTCTTC.

V gene TRBV5-1 combines with J gene TRBJ2-1, with 11 bases identical to TRBD2. This CDR3 contains 13 residues. V trimming: 1 base; J trimming: 9 bases; junction bases outside the gene matches: 0. Germline CDR1 and CDR2: SGHRS and YFSETQ. This CDR3 is CASSLTSGGEQFF. CDR3 in DNA: TGCGCCAGCAGCTTGACTAGCGGGGGTGAGCAGTTCTTC. The entire variable domain, with the rest obtained from reference TRBV5-1 and TRBJ2-1, is as follows: KAGVTQTPRYLIKTRGQQVTLSCSPISGHRSVSWYQQTPGQGLQFLFEYFSETQRNKGNFPGRFSGRQFSNSRSEMNVSTLELGDSALYLCASSLTSGGEQFFGPGTRLTVL.

This CDR3 reads CSVDLGSSYNEQFF. CDR3 nucleotide sequence: TGCAGCGTTGATTTGGGGAGCTCCTACAATGAGCAGTTCTTC. The rearrangement links TRBV29-1 to TRBJ2-1, with a weak D call TRBD2 (5 bases). Germline values: CDR1 SQVTM, CDR2 ANQGSEA. CDR3 length equals 14 residues. Trimming stripped 3 bases from V and 0 bases from J, with 9 bases between.

The chain combines TRBV3-1 (or the pseudogene TRBV3-2) with TRBJ2-1; 7 positions match TRBD2. The junction had 6 bases not matched to a gene; V was cut back by 10 bases and J by 6 bases. The CDR3 totals 12 residues. Germline values: CDR1 LGHDT, CDR2 YNNKEL (reference sequence). The CDR3 spells CATGGVINEQFF. CDR3 DNA sequence: TGTGCCACTGGGGGGGTAATCAATGAGCAGTTCTTC.

The chain uses TRBV28 and TRBJ1-1; 7 nucleotides agree with TRBD1. CDR3 size: 13 residues. V lost 5 bases, J lost 9 bases, and 9 bases stayed unmatched. Germline V gene data show CDR1 as MDHEN and CDR2 as SYDVKM. For the CDR3, the DNA is TGTGCCAGCAGTAAATCCGGGACAGAGAAAGCTTTCTTT. It specifies CASSKSGTEKAFF. Full variable domain (rest looked up from reference TRBV28 and TRBJ1-1): DVKVTQSSRYLVKRTGEKVFLECVQDMDHENMFWYRQDPGLGLRLIYFSYDVKMKEKGDIPEGYSVSREKKERFSLILESASTNQTSMYLCASSKSGTEKAFFGQGTRLTVV.

The CDR3 sequence: CASRKLAEQFF. The CDR3 nucleotides are TGTGCCAGCAGAAAACTAGCAGAGCAGTTCTTC. The chain joins TRBV12-3 or TRBV12-4 to TRBJ2-1; D possibly corresponds to TRBD2 (6 bases). Trimming took 6 bases from V and 10 from J, leaving 10 bases between them. The CDR3 covers 11 residues.

V gene TRBV5-1 combines with J gene TRBJ2-5, with a tentative D call TRBD2 (5 bases). The CDR3 spans 15 residues. The V gene lost 0 bases and the J gene lost 5 bases, with 14 bases spanning the gap. Germline V lookup: CDR1 SGHRS, CDR2 YFSETQ. The chain's CDR3 is CASSLGGGPQETQYF. For the CDR3, the DNA is TGCGCCAGCAGCTTGGGTGGCGGGCCGCAGGAGACCCAGTACTTC. The full variable domain, its missing parts supplied by reference TRBV5-1 and TRBJ2-5, is KAGVTQTPRYLIKTRGQQVTLSCSPISGHRSVSWYQQTPGQGLQFLFEYFSETQRNKGNFPGRFSGRQFSNSRSEMNVSTLELGDSALYLCASSLGGGPQETQYFGPGTRLLVL.

The rearrangement joins TRBV7-6 to TRBJ1-4; D perhaps matches TRBD1 (6 bases). Trimming removed 0 bases from V and 8 bases from J, with 13 bases in between. Germline V gene sequence: CDR1 SGHVS, CDR2 FNYEAQ. CDR3 size: 15 residues. The CDR3 nucleotides are TGTGCCAGCAGCTTAGCCCCCAGGGGCCTGGAAAAACTGTTTTTT. Protein product: CASSLAPRGLEKLFF.